This entry lists 19 T cell receptor beta chains sequenced from one sample in a study of T-cell reconstitution after alpha-beta-depleted transplantation in children. Unique molecular identifiers tagged the TCRbeta library. TCRdb recomputed calls from the PCR reads with MiXCR, one row per CDR3 protein. The data contain 200,000 to 250,000 distinct CDR3 sequences, about a tenth of them singletons. The specimen comprised PBMCs, sampled before TCRalphabeta/CD19-depleted stem cell transplant. These receptors all stem from a child less than two years old with acute myeloid leukemia, due to receive a stem cell transplant.

This clonotype has a count of ten or more. V usage is TRBV29-1 and J usage is TRBJ1-2; 9 positions agree with TRBD1. The CDR3 spans 11 residues. Germline V gene data show CDR1 as SQVTM and CDR2 as ANQGSEA. With 5 bases clipped from V and 8 bases from J, the junction kept 3 bases outside the gene matches. CDR3 nucleotides: TGCAGCGTTTACAGGGGGCGAGGCTACACCTTC. Its translation: CSVYRGRGYTF.

This clonotype was seen many times. The rearrangement links TRBV6-5 to TRBJ2-7; D possibly corresponds to TRBD1 (7 bases). Germline CDR1 reads MNHEY; CDR2 reads SVGAGI. The CDR3 length is 14 residues. V lost 4 bases, J lost 1 base, and 11 bases lay in between. In DNA, the CDR3 is TGTGCCAGCAGTTCAGGGGGGAAGTCCTACGAGCAGTACTTC. Its translation: CASSSGGKSYEQYF.

This clonotype has at least ten counts. V is TRBV5-1 and J is TRBJ2-7, with 7 bases aligning to TRBD2. From germline, CDR1 is SGHRS and CDR2 YFSETQ. The CDR3 extends over 15 amino acids. With V trimmed by 6 bases and J by 4 bases, 13 bases remained unmatched. CDR3 amino acids: CASKKFLAESYEQYF. The CDR3 bases are TGCGCCAGCAAAAAGTTCCTAGCGGAGAGTTACGAGCAGTACTTC.

This clonotype was detected many times. CDR3 nucleotides: TGTGCCAGCAGCCTCGCCCGAGACAGTGCAAATCAGCCCCAGCATTTT. It codes for CASSLARDSANQPQHF. The chain uses TRBV7-2 and TRBJ1-5, with D possibly matching TRBD1 (5 bases). Germline assignment: CDR1 SGHTA and CDR2 FQGNSA. CDR3 length: 16 amino acids. V gave up 5 bases and J gave up 4 bases, with 18 bases separating them.

This clonotype was counted at least ten times. The chain uses TRBV7-9 and TRBJ2-1; TRBD2 matches 10 bases. The germline V gene has CDR1 SEHNR and CDR2 FQNEAQ (reference sequence). This CDR3 is 16 amino acids long. The ends lost 1 base at V and 9 bases at J; junction bases unmatched: 9. The CDR3 reads CASSLGVLLAGAEQFF. CDR3 nucleotides: TGTGCCAGCAGCTTAGGGGTTCTTCTAGCGGGAGCTGAGCAGTTCTTC. Full variable domain (outside the CDR3, taken from reference TRBV7-9 and TRBJ2-1): DTGVSQNPRHKITKRGQNVTFRCDPISEHNRLYWYRQTLGQGPEFLTYFQNEAQLEKSRLLSDRFSAERPKGSFSTLEIQRTEQGDSAMYLCASSLGVLLAGAEQFFGPGTRLTVL.

There are many counts of this clonotype. This chain connects TRBV20-1 to TRBJ2-3; D call uncertain. The CDR3 has 17 residues. The germline V gene has CDR1 DFQATT and CDR2 SNEGSKA (reference sequence). Trimming removed 3 bases from V and 0 bases from J, with 19 bases in between. CDR3 protein: CSARNLYRTISTDTQYF. In nucleotides, the CDR3 is TGCAGTGCTAGGAACCTTTATCGTACCATAAGCACAGATACGCAGTATTTT.

In this sample, this clonotype turned up many times. The chain carries TRBV12-3 or TRBV12-4 and TRBJ2-1; D is ambiguous. This CDR3 contains 14 residues. V was cut by 3 bases and J by 0 bases, with 6 bases left in between. CDR3 DNA sequence: TGTGCCAGCAGTTTGCAGTACTCCTACAATGAGCAGTTCTTC. Its protein product is CASSLQYSYNEQFF.

This clonotype was observed many times. V gene TRBV4-1 combines with J gene TRBJ2-1, with 10 bases matching TRBD2. The V gene's germline CDR1 is MGHRA and CDR2 YSYEKL. The CDR3 is 18 residues long. Trimming at V came to 0 bases and at J to 9 bases, leaving 14 bases not matched to a gene. The DNA for the CDR3 is TGCGCCAGCAGCCAAGATCCTAGCGGGAGTTATCTGGCCGGTGAGCAGTTCTTC. Its protein product is CASSQDPSGSYLAGEQFF.

Many counts were recorded for this clonotype. V is TRBV9 and J is TRBJ2-1; 9 positions agree with TRBD1. V gave up 3 bases and J gave up 7 bases; unmatched junction bases: 8. CDR3 length: 15 residues. Germline V gene sequence: CDR1 SGDLS, CDR2 YYNGEE. CDR3 DNA sequence: TGTGCCAGCAGCGCAGGACAGGGGCGGTTTAATGAGCAGTTCTTC. Translating it yields CASSAGQGRFNEQFF.

This clonotype came up many times. The rearrangement uses TRBV20-1 and TRBJ2-1, with a possible D match to TRBD2 (5 bases). Between the trimmed V and J ends, which lost 3 bases and 10 bases, there was a span of 10 bases. CDR3 length equals 11 residues. CDR1 and CDR2 (germline): DFQATT, SNEGSKA (reference sequence). The CDR3 here is CSASLGVEQFF. The DNA for the CDR3 is TGCAGTGCTAGTCTGGGAGTCGAGCAGTTCTTC.

This clonotype was detected ten times or more. V gene TRBV2 combines with J gene TRBJ2-3; perhaps TRBD1 as D (6 bases). The CDR3 extends over 15 amino acids. Trimming removed 9 bases at V and 2 bases at J, with 18 bases between. Germline V CDR1 and CDR2: SNHLY, FYNNEI. The CDR3 nucleotides read TGTGCCAGTTCGCCCTCGGGACACCTCACAGATACGCAGTATTTT. Translated, it gives CASSPSGHLTDTQYF. The complete variable domain, with remaining parts taken from reference TRBV2 and TRBJ2-3, reads EPEVTQTPSHQVTQMGQEVILRCVPISNHLYFYWYRQILGQKVEFLVSFYNNEISEKSEIFDDQFSVERPDGSNFTLKIRSTKLEDSAMYFCASSPSGHLTDTQYFGPGTRLTVL.

This clonotype was seen repeatedly, ten times or more. CDR3 sequence: CASSPLSEQFF. CDR3 DNA: TGTGCCAGCAGTCCGCTTAGTGAGCAGTTCTTC. The V gene is TRBV7-9, the J gene TRBJ2-1; D is uncertain. Looked up from germline, CDR1 is SEHNR and CDR2 is FQNEAQ (reference sequence). CDR3 length: 11 amino acids. V shed 6 bases and J shed 9 bases, with 9 bases lying between them.

This clonotype was seen a handful of times. The chain recombines TRBV6-5 with TRBJ2-7; D call uncertain. The CDR3 contains 15 residues. The V end was cut by 0 bases, the J end by 2 bases, with 11 bases between. Germline assignment: CDR1 MNHEY and CDR2 SVGAGI. DNA for the CDR3: TGTGCCAGCAGTTACTCATCGGCGGTTGCCTACGAGCAGTACTTC. Protein: CASSYSSAVAYEQYF.

On this clonotype itself: At one boundary the junction diverges from the germline segment, which might be a read error. This chain connects TRBV4-1 to TRBJ2-1; D not resolved. Germline CDR1 is MGHRA and CDR2 is YSYEKL. This CDR3 comprises 17 residues. In DNA, the CDR3 is TGCACCAGCACCTTCGGCGGCCCGAAAAGCTCCTACAATGAGCAGTTCTTC. Translation gives CTSTFGGPKSSYNEQFF.

This clonotype was counted at least ten times. The V gene is TRBV2, the J gene TRBJ2-3; 14 bases are a match to TRBD2. V shed 4 bases and J 5 bases; nucleotides not matched to a gene: 2. Germline CDR1 reads SNHLY; CDR2 reads FYNNEI. There are 15 residues in the CDR3. In DNA, the CDR3 is TGTGCCAGCAGTGGACTAGCGGGGGGGGTAGATACGCAGTATTTT. Protein sequence: CASSGLAGGVDTQYF.

Ten or more counts support this clonotype. The CDR3 sequence is CSAIPGLVVSEQYF. The CDR3 coding sequence is TGCAGTGCTATCCCGGGACTAGTCGTCTCGGAGCAGTACTTC. The chain employs TRBV20-1 and TRBJ2-7; 8 nucleotides align to TRBD2. Trimming took 4 bases from V and 7 from J; bases not matched to a gene: 12. CDR1 is DFQATT and CDR2 is SNEGSKA in the germline V gene (reference sequence). CDR3 length: 14 residues.

This clonotype was seen at least ten times. The chain has TRBV29-1 and TRBJ2-2, with D perhaps TRBD1 (5 bases). CDR3 size: 14 residues. The V end was cut by 7 bases, the J end by 1 base, with 13 bases between. The V gene's germline CDR1 is SQVTM and CDR2 ANQGSEA. The CDR3 is CSASGALNTGELFF. As DNA, the CDR3 is TGCAGCGCCAGTGGGGCACTGAACACCGGGGAGCTGTTTTTT.

This clonotype was seen many times. The genes are TRBV20-1 and TRBJ1-3; TRBD1 is a possible D gene (6 bases). The V gene's germline CDR1 is DFQATT and CDR2 SNEGSKA (reference sequence). The CDR3 runs to 14 residues. V lost 3 bases and J 0 bases, leaving 9 bases between the germline ends. CDR3 loop: CSARDSLSGNTIYF. The CDR3, as DNA: TGCAGTGCTAGGGACAGCCTCTCTGGAAACACCATATATTTT.

This clonotype was detected ten times or more. The chain recombines TRBV29-1 with TRBJ1-5; 7 positions agree with TRBD1. Germline lookup yields CDR1 SQVTM and CDR2 ANQGSEA. The CDR3 is 13 residues long. V was pared by 4 bases and J by 2 bases, with 2 bases of the junction left unmatched. The chain's CDR3 is CSVVGQGNQPQHF. In nucleotides, the CDR3 is TGCAGCGTTGTAGGACAGGGCAATCAGCCCCAGCATTTT.